The 22 T cell receptor beta chains below come from one sample, sequenced in a study of graft-versus-host responses after intestinal transplantation. Assay used: immunoSEQ multiplex PCR; TCRdb lists only in-frame clones, some missing. The sample holds 55,000 to 75,000 clones, over 75% seen once. For these receptors, no antigen is known. The sequencing used unstimulated CD4+ T cells sorted from spleen or lymph node cells, collected before transplant. All receptors derive from a human donor who was the organ donor for an intestinal transplant.

The chain couples TRBV28 to TRBJ2-3; 10 bases align to TRBD2. The CDR3 extends over 16 amino acids. The J segment lost 8 bases and the V segment lost 2 bases, leaving 10 bases of the junction unmatched. The germline V gene encodes CDR1 MDHEN and CDR2 SYDVKM. Here the CDR3 reads CASSLRLGQRGGTQYF. CDR3 bases: TGTGCCAGCAGTTTACGGCTGGGGCAGCGGGGGGGTACGCAGTATTTT.

The chain carries TRBV29-1 and TRBJ1-1, with a weak D call TRBD1 (6 bases). The V gene lost 6 bases and the J gene lost 3 bases, with 17 bases spanning the gap. The CDR3 covers 14 residues. CDR1 and CDR2 from the germline V gene are SQVTM and ANQGSEA. CDR3 loop: CSVSGAGGYTEAFF. Here the CDR3 DNA reads TGCAGCGTATCAGGGGCCGGCGGGTACACTGAAGCTTTCTTT.

The chain uses TRBV10-3 and TRBJ2-3; 8 positions match TRBD2. CDR1 is ENHRY, CDR2 SYGVKD, per germline. The CDR3 extends over 15 amino acids. V trimming: 9 bases; J trimming: 0 bases; junction bases outside the gene matches: 8. The CDR3: CAIQRGGPSTDTQYF. The CDR3 DNA follows: TGTGCCATTCAACGGGGGGGCCCCAGCACAGATACGCAGTATTTT.

This clone has just one count. The genes are TRBV29-1 and TRBJ2-5; D call uncertain. This CDR3 region has 13 residues. From germline, CDR1 is SQVTM and CDR2 ANQGSEA. The V and J ends lost 0 bases and 1 base respectively, with 6 bases between them. DNA for the CDR3: TGCAGCGTTGAAGATCATGTCCAAGAGACCCAGTACTTC. It codes for CSVEDHVQETQYF.

This clone was seen just once. V is TRBV2 and J is TRBJ1-5; tentatively, D is TRBD1 (6 bases). CDR1 SNHLY and CDR2 FYNNEI come from the germline V gene. The CDR3 totals 16 residues. Trimming pared 6 bases from V and 0 bases from J, leaving 15 bases between. In DNA, the CDR3 is TGTGCCAGCAGGGAGGACAGTGGGTATAGCAATCAGCCCCAGCATTTT. This sequence encodes CASREDSGYSNQPQHF.

The V call is TRBV2, the J call TRBJ2-3, with D unresolved. Trimming removed 3 bases from V and 4 bases from J, with 14 bases in between. This CDR3 contains 15 residues. In germline, CDR1 is SNHLY, CDR2 FYNNEI. CDR3 amino acids: CASSDLGGRADTQYF. The DNA of the CDR3 is TGTGCCAGCAGTGACCTAGGCGGAAGAGCAGATACGCAGTATTTT.

The CDR3 bases are TGTGCCAGCAGCTCTCTTCTAAGTGATGGTGAGCAGTTCTTC. Its protein product is CASSSLLSDGEQFF. J is TRBJ2-1 and V is TRBV11-3; D remains ambiguous. V was clipped by 4 bases and J by 9 bases, with 16 bases between them. This CDR3 has 14 residues. Germline V gene data show CDR1 as SGHNT and CDR2 as YENEEA.

The chain recombines TRBV2 with TRBJ1-5; D possibly corresponds to TRBD1 (6 bases). CDR1 and CDR2 (germline): SNHLY, FYNNEI. This CDR3 has 14 amino acids. V was pared by 6 bases and J by 6 bases, with 15 bases between. The CDR3 here is CASRRDIVGQPQHF. CDR3 nucleotide sequence: TGTGCCAGCAGAAGGGACATAGTTGGTCAGCCCCAGCATTTT.

V and J are TRBV13 and TRBJ2-2; D unresolved. The length of the CDR3 is 13 residues. Trimming stripped 5 bases from V and 2 bases from J, with 6 bases between. Germline V CDR1 and CDR2: PRHDT, FYEKMQ (reference sequence). The CDR3 coding sequence is TGTGCCAGCAGCCACACAAACACCGGGGAGCTGTTTTTT. Translated, it gives CASSHTNTGELFF.

This chain joins TRBV4-2 and TRBJ2-3; 9 bases are shared with TRBD2. This CDR3 is 18 amino acids long. V dropped 2 bases and J dropped 3; count of bases not matched to a gene: 12. Germline assignment: CDR1 LGHNA and CDR2 YNFKEQ. CDR3 nucleotide sequence: TGTGCCAGCAGCCAATCTATCAAGCGGGGGGCTATGACAGATACGCAGTATTTT. Protein sequence: CASSQSIKRGAMTDTQYF.

The rearrangement uses TRBV5-1 and TRBJ1-4; possible D gene TRBD1, 5 bases. The CDR3 length is 16 residues. Germline CDR1 and CDR2: SGHRS and YFSETQ. Trimming removed 1 base from V and 6 bases from J, with 16 bases in between. The CDR3, as DNA: TGCGCCAGCAGCTTGCAAGGGAAGGGGAACTATGAAAAACTGTTTTTT. Translated: CASSLQGKGNYEKLFF.

V is TRBV6-6 and J is TRBJ1-1; no reliable D call. Germline V gene sequence: CDR1 MNHNY, CDR2 SVGAGI (reference sequence). Trimming removed 0 bases from V and 4 bases from J, with 6 bases in between. The CDR3 is 13 residues long. The CDR3 DNA reads as TGTGCCAGCAGTTACTCTCACGGCACTGAAGCTTTCTTT. This codes for CASSYSHGTEAFF.

This chain connects TRBV28 to TRBJ1-6; possibly TRBD1 for D (5 bases). Trimming pared 5 bases from V and 6 bases from J, leaving 14 bases between. Germline CDR1 and CDR2: MDHEN and SYDVKM. This CDR3 spans 15 amino acids. Here the CDR3 DNA reads TGTGCCAGCAGTCGGTCCCGCAGGGTTAATTCACCCCTCCACTTT. Amino acid sequence: CASSRSRRVNSPLHF.

CDR3 region: CASSLVTGSIDTQYF. CDR3 DNA sequence: TGTGCCAGCAGCTTAGTTACAGGGTCAATAGATACGCAGTATTTT. The chain couples TRBV11-3 to TRBJ2-3; possibly TRBD1 for D (6 bases). CDR3 length: 15 amino acids. CDR1 and CDR2 from the germline V gene are SGHNT and YENEEA. V was shortened by 1 base and J by 5 bases, with 13 bases between the two germline ends.

A few counts support this clone. The chain has TRBV15 and TRBJ1-2, with 12 bases identical to TRBD1. The junction had 8 bases not matched to a gene; V was cut back by 4 bases and J by 8 bases. Germline CDR1 LNHNV, CDR2 YYDKDF (reference sequence). The CDR3 spans 15 residues. The CDR3 DNA sequence: TGTGCCACCAGCAATCCGGGACAGGGGGCTTGGGGCTACACCTTC. As protein: CATSNPGQGAWGYTF.

V gene TRBV18 combines with J gene TRBJ1-2; D is unclear. Trimming took off 2 bases at V and 0 bases at J, with 10 bases between the two ends. The CDR3 spans 15 residues. Germline CDR1 reads KGHSH; CDR2 reads LQKENI. The CDR3 bases are TGTGCCAGCTCACCATTGGCGGGAACTAACTATGGCTACACCTTC. Encoded protein: CASSPLAGTNYGYTF.

The V call is TRBV15, the J call TRBJ1-3; 7 nucleotides agree with TRBD1. The CDR3 is 16 amino acids. Trimming at V came to 5 bases and at J to 0 bases, leaving 7 bases not matched to a gene. Germline values: CDR1 LNHNV, CDR2 YYDKDF (reference sequence). The CDR3 here is CATSGSTGVSGNTIYF. The CDR3 bases are TGTGCCACCAGCGGGAGTACAGGGGTCTCTGGAAACACCATATATTTT.

The chain joins TRBV15 to TRBJ1-4; 7 bases fit TRBD1. Germline V lookup: CDR1 LNHNV, CDR2 YYDKDF (reference sequence). The CDR3 consists of 15 residues. The trim removed 6 bases at V and 8 bases at J, leaving 12 bases unmatched. This CDR3 reads CATRGSAGGYEKLFF. The CDR3 DNA reads as TGTGCCACCAGGGGGTCGGCAGGGGGATACGAAAAACTGTTTTTT.

This clone was detected once. This chain links TRBV10-3 with TRBJ2-2, with a weak D call TRBD2 (5 bases). The V gene lost 6 bases and the J gene lost 6 bases, with 8 bases spanning the gap. In germline, CDR1 is ENHRY, CDR2 SYGVKD. The CDR3 totals 12 residues. In DNA, the CDR3 is TGTGCCATCAGGATGGGAGCCGGGGAGCTGTTTTTT. It encodes CAIRMGAGELFF.

This clone appeared a few times. The chain combines TRBV2 with TRBJ2-2, with D unresolved. Germline lookup yields CDR1 SNHLY and CDR2 FYNNEI. Trimming removed 7 bases at V and 0 bases at J, with 12 bases between. The CDR3 spans 15 residues. CDR3 DNA: TGTGCCAGCACCGAAGAAAACACGAACACCGGGGAGCTGTTTTTT. Translating gives CASTEENTNTGELFF.

This chain uses TRBV27 with TRBJ1-6; 7 bases map to TRBD1. There are 17 residues in the CDR3. Germline V gene data show CDR1 as MNHEY and CDR2 as SMNVEV (reference sequence). The J segment lost 0 bases and the V segment lost 4 bases, leaving 6 bases of the junction unmatched. The CDR3 region is CASSSRTGYSYNSPLHF. The CDR3 nucleotides read TGTGCCAGCAGTTCGCGGACAGGCTACTCCTATAATTCACCCCTCCACTTT.

The chain joins TRBV2 to TRBJ2-1; perhaps TRBD1 as D (5 bases). There are 16 residues in the CDR3. The germline CDR1 and CDR2 sequences are SNHLY and FYNNEI. Trimming cost V 7 bases and J 5 bases, with 21 bases left between them. The CDR3 is CASTSGKLHLHNEQFF. For the CDR3, the DNA is TGTGCCAGCACCTCAGGGAAATTGCACCTACACAATGAGCAGTTCTTC.